This passage covers 24 T cell receptor beta chains from one sample sequenced in a study of post-analysis software for immune sequencing data. Study findings and constraints: Patients used several TRBV segments, including TRBV5-6, TRBV5-1 and TRBV20-1, more often than controls.

Incorporated into the TCR beta cDNA libraries were unique molecular identifiers, which served to reduce PCR and sequencing biases. TCRdb called the PCR reads again in MiXCR, with one record for every CDR3 protein. The sample has 400,000 to 500,000 distinct CDR3 sequences, approximately 42% seen once; the top ten hold approximately 7.1%. Their specific antigens are unknown. The source material was blood. All receptors come from a girl aged 2 to 9 with multiple sclerosis.

The chain combines TRBV20-1 with TRBJ2-3; D gene unclear. The CDR3 is 13 amino acids. V gave up 0 bases and J gave up 3 bases, with 7 bases separating them. CDR1 is DFQATT and CDR2 is SNEGSKA in the germline V gene (reference sequence). The CDR3 is CSARDDTTDTQYF. The CDR3 DNA reads as TGCAGTGCTAGAGACGACACTACAGATACGCAGTATTTT.

The rearrangement links TRBV12-3 or TRBV12-4 to TRBJ1-2; D not resolved. The CDR3 sequence is 13 residues long. The V and J ends lost 6 bases and 4 bases respectively, with 12 bases between them. The CDR3 bases are TGTGCCAGCAGCCTCCAGGCGATCTATGGCTACACCTTC. Translation gives CASSLQAIYGYTF.

In this sample, this clonotype turned up a few times. V and J are TRBV9 and TRBJ1-2, with D tentatively TRBD1 (6 bases). The CDR3 sequence is 14 residues long. V lost 4 bases and J 7 bases, leaving 17 bases between the germline ends. Looked up from germline, CDR1 is SGDLS and CDR2 is YYNGEE. CDR3 region: CASSSRQDSSGYTF. The CDR3, as DNA: TGTGCCAGCAGCTCTAGACAGGACAGTAGTGGCTACACCTTC.

V is TRBV5-1 and J is TRBJ2-1, with D perhaps being TRBD1 or TRBD2 (5 bases each). The J call is doubtful: the DNA matches TRBJ2-7 better. The germline CDR1 and CDR2 sequences are SGHRS and YFSETQ. The CDR3 is made up of 15 amino acids. In DNA form, the CDR3 reads TGCGCCAGCAGCGTCGGGACGAGGGTTCTGGCGGAGCAGTACTTC. This translates into CASSVGTRVLAEQYF.

Points on this clonotype: A much larger clone differs by one base, so this may be a read error. The chain carries TRBV7-9 and TRBJ2-1; D is unclear. The V end lost 5 bases, the J end lost 14 bases, and 19 bases lay between the germline ends. Per the germline V gene, CDR1 is SEHNR and CDR2 is FQNEAQ (reference sequence). This CDR3 contains 13 residues. The CDR3 loop reads CASSPTRLTLEFF. CDR3 DNA: TGTGCCAGCAGCCCGACCCGACTCACACTCGAGTTCTTC. Full variable domain (missing parts from reference TRBV7-9 and TRBJ2-1): DTGVSQNPRHKITKRGQNVTFRCDPISEHNRLYWYRQTLGQGPEFLTYFQNEAQLEKSRLLSDRFSAERPKGSFSTLEIQRTEQGDSAMYLCASSPTRLTLEFFGPGTRLTVL.

This clonotype showed up just a few times. The chain has TRBV7-6 and TRBJ2-7; D is perhaps TRBD1 (6 bases). V lost 1 base and J 3 bases, leaving 16 bases between the germline ends. The CDR3 is made up of 16 amino acids. Looked up from germline, CDR1 is SGHVS and CDR2 is FNYEAQ. CDR3 sequence: CASSLGAGTQLYEQYF. The CDR3 DNA reads as TGTGCCAGCAGCTTAGGAGCCGGGACACAACTCTACGAGCAGTACTTC.

This rearrangement joins TRBV12-3 or TRBV12-4 to TRBJ2-2; D possibly corresponds to TRBD1 (5 bases). Trimming left V 0 bases short and J 3 bases short, with 5 bases between. This CDR3 region has 14 residues. The CDR3 spells CASSLARDTGELFF. The CDR3 DNA is TGTGCCAGCAGTTTAGCCAGGGACACCGGGGAGCTGTTTTTT.

This clonotype was observed a few times. This chain uses TRBV5-1 with TRBJ2-5; TRBD1 matches at 7 bases. The J call may be faulty, since TRBJ2-7 better matches the DNA end. Germline CDR1 is SGHRS and CDR2 is YFSETQ. This CDR3 is 13 amino acids long. The CDR3 sequence: CASSLTGAHEQYF. The CDR3 DNA reads TGCGCCAGCAGCTTGACAGGGGCACACGAGCAGTACTTC.

The V and J genes are TRBV4-1 and TRBJ2-7; D is possibly TRBD2 (7 bases). Germline V lookup: CDR1 MGHRA, CDR2 YSYEKL. The CDR3 is 15 residues long. V was cut by 3 bases and J by 0 bases, with 12 bases left in between. The CDR3 protein is CASSQEGGSSYEQYF. The CDR3 region has the DNA TGCGCCAGCAGCCAGGAGGGGGGGAGCTCCTACGAGCAGTACTTC.

The J gene is TRBJ2-3, the V gene TRBV20-1; 8 positions agree with TRBD2. Germline CDR1 reads DFQATT; CDR2 reads SNEGSKA (reference sequence). The CDR3 covers 14 residues. Losses at the gene ends were 3 bases for V and 1 base for J; bases not matched to a gene: 3. The CDR3 spells CSASGGAGTDTQYF. CDR3 DNA: TGCAGTGCTAGCGGGGGGGCAGGCACAGATACGCAGTATTTT.

This clonotype appeared a few times. V is TRBV6-2 or TRBV6-3 and J is TRBJ1-2; D is perhaps TRBD1 (5 bases). CDR3 size: 15 residues. The V end was cut by 6 bases, the J end by 6 bases, with 20 bases between. Germline-derived CDR1 and CDR2 are MNHEY and SVGEGT. CDR3 residues: CASSLSAGAADGYTF. The CDR3 DNA reads TGTGCCAGCAGCCTCTCGGCCGGGGCTGCCGATGGCTACACCTTC.

This rearrangement joins TRBV5-1 to TRBJ2-7, with a weak D call TRBD1 (6 bases). V lost 6 bases to trimming and J lost 1 base, with 14 bases between them. Per the germline V gene, CDR1 is SGHRS and CDR2 is YFSETQ. The CDR3 length is 14 residues. CDR3 coding DNA: TGCGCCAGCACCCCCTCAACAGGGTCCTACGAGCAGTACTTC. It codes for CASTPSTGSYEQYF. The whole variable domain, remainder taken from reference TRBV5-1 and TRBJ2-7, is KAGVTQTPRYLIKTRGQQVTLSCSPISGHRSVSWYQQTPGQGLQFLFEYFSETQRNKGNFPGRFSGRQFSNSRSEMNVSTLELGDSALYLCASTPSTGSYEQYFGPGTRLTVT.

This clonotype has only a few counts. The chain recombines TRBV7-2 with TRBJ1-4, with 7 bases fitting TRBD1. The CDR3 runs 15 residues. V trimming: 1 base; J trimming: 3 bases; junction bases outside the gene matches: 2. From germline, CDR1 is SGHTA and CDR2 FQGNSA. In nucleotides, the CDR3 is TGTGCCAGCAGCTTAGAGGGACAGTCTAATGAAAAACTGTTTTTT. Its translation is CASSLEGQSNEKLFF.

The chain recombines TRBV5-5 with TRBJ2-3; no firm D call. Germline V gives CDR1 SGHKS, CDR2 YYEKEE (reference sequence). V was clipped by 6 bases and J by 1 base, with 15 bases between them. The CDR3 covers 15 residues. CDR3 amino acids: CASNINWVGTDTQYF. The DNA for the CDR3 is TGTGCCAGCAACATAAACTGGGTTGGCACAGATACGCAGTATTTT.

The chain uses TRBV4-3 and TRBJ1-1, with D perhaps matching TRBD1 (5 bases). Germline V gene data show CDR1 as LGHNA and CDR2 as YSLEER. Trimming removed 1 base at V and 8 bases at J, with 11 bases between. The CDR3 contains 13 residues. The CDR3 DNA reads as TGCGCCAGCAGCCAAGGTGGTAACAGGGAAGCTTTCTTT. This translates into CASSQGGNREAFF.

The CDR3 nucleotides are TGTGCCAGCAGCCAAGAAGGTACTAGTGGGTACGAGCAGTTCTTC. Translation gives CASSQEGTSGYEQFF. J is TRBJ2-1 and V is TRBV4-2, with D perhaps matching TRBD2 (5 bases). Deletions cut 0 bases from V and 10 bases from J, with 16 bases between. CDR3 length equals 15 residues. Germline V gene lookup returns CDR1 LGHNA and CDR2 YNFKEQ.

This clonotype was found a few times. The rearrangement links TRBV12-3 or TRBV12-4 to TRBJ2-7; 12 nucleotides agree with TRBD2. Unmatched junction bases numbered 3, after V lost 5 bases and J lost 4 bases. The CDR3 sequence is 14 residues long. CDR3 sequence (DNA): TGTGCCAGCAGTACTAGCGGGGGGTATTACGAGCAGTACTTC. Encoded protein: CASSTSGGYYEQYF.

The gene calls are TRBV3-1 and TRBJ2-4; D possibly corresponds to TRBD2 (6 bases). The tail of the sequence fits TRBJ2-7 better, so the J call may be wrong. The CDR3 extends over 14 amino acids. CDR1 is LGHDT and CDR2 is YNNKEL in the germline V gene (reference sequence). DNA of the CDR3: TGTGCCAGTTCCTTCGGCGGGATTCCCCACGAGCAGTACTTC. It translates to CASSFGGIPHEQYF.

This clonotype occurred a few times. A read error may account for a junction end that differs from germline. The chain combines TRBV4-2 with TRBJ2-3; possibly TRBD2 for D (7 bases). The germline CDR1 and CDR2 sequences are LGHNA and YNFKEQ. The CDR3 contains 15 residues. The CDR3 DNA follows: TGTGCCAGCAGCCAAGAGTCGGGGGGCACAGATGCGCAGTATTTT. This sequence encodes CASSQESGGTDAQYF.

The chain recombines TRBV20-1 with TRBJ1-1, with D maybe TRBD1 (5 bases). V was clipped by 3 bases and J by 0 bases, with 11 bases between them. Germline V lookup: CDR1 DFQATT, CDR2 SNEGSKA (reference sequence). There are 14 residues in the CDR3. The chain's CDR3 is CSASLARVNTEAFF. CDR3 DNA: TGCAGTGCTAGTTTAGCCAGGGTGAACACTGAAGCTTTCTTT.

The genes are TRBV3-1 and TRBJ1-2; no definite D call. This CDR3 has 17 amino acids. Trimming shortened V by 1 base and J by 2 bases, and 17 bases separated the two germline ends. CDR1 LGHDT and CDR2 YNNKEL come from the germline V gene (reference sequence). CDR3 region: CASSQAFMRQPNYGYTF. CDR3 DNA: TGTGCCAGCAGCCAAGCCTTTATGAGACAACCGAACTATGGCTACACCTTC.

This clonotype was picked up a small number of times. The J gene is TRBJ2-7, the V gene TRBV6-1, with TRBD1 matching over 9 bases. CDR3 size: 16 residues. The J segment lost 3 bases and the V segment lost 6 bases, leaving 12 bases of the junction unmatched. Germline CDR1 is MNHNS and CDR2 is SASEGT. Written as DNA, the CDR3 is TGTGCCAGCAGCCCCGGACCTGGGACAGGGAGCTACGAGCAGTACTTC. Translation gives CASSPGPGTGSYEQYF.

This clonotype was seen a single time. The chain is built from TRBV6-1 and TRBJ2-5; D is ambiguous. Trimming removed 7 bases from V and 0 bases from J, with 15 bases in between. The CDR3 is 15 amino acids. CDR1 MNHNS and CDR2 SASEGT come from the germline V gene. The CDR3 region has the DNA TGTGCCAGCAATCGACGAGCAGACAACCAAGAGACCCAGTACTTC. Translated, it gives CASNRRADNQETQYF.

This chain joins TRBV6-2 or TRBV6-3 and TRBJ1-5, with 10 positions matching TRBD1. The CDR3 covers 15 residues. Germline values: CDR1 MNHEY, CDR2 SVGEGT. Trimming took 6 bases from V and 4 from J; bases not matched to a gene: 6. The CDR3 DNA reads as TGTGCCAGCAGCCGACCGGGACAGGGGAATCAGCCCCAGCATTTT. Amino acids: CASSRPGQGNQPQHF.